This TCR beta chain was sequenced during a study of early T cells in non-severe SARS-CoV-2 infection. Separate cDNA molecules each had unique molecular identifiers attached to them. MiXCR was run by TCRdb on the 5' RACE reads, yielding one entry per CDR3 protein. The sample records tens of thousands of distinct CDR3 sequences, approximately 5.8% being singletons. This clonotype was observed many times. Its target is unknown. The ends were cut back, 9 bases at V and 6 bases at J, with 15 bases in the middle. CDR1 is ENHRY, CDR2 SYGVKD, per germline. CDR3 size: 13 residues. Study-wide findings and caveats: VDJdb-based annotation leaned toward anti-spike CD8 responses and missed private and CD4 specificities.

The specimen was whole blood. The chain employs TRBV10-3 and TRBJ2-1, with D perhaps assigned TRBD1 or TRBD2 (5 bases each). This TCR was recovered from an adult who was a healthcare worker with PCR-confirmed SARS-CoV-2 infection or an uninfected control (not recorded which). CDR3 in amino acids: CAIGTASRNEQFF. CDR3 nucleotides: TGTGCCATTGGGACCGCCTCCCGCAATGAGCAGTTCTTC.